These 22 T cell receptor beta chains came from one sample sequenced in a study of blood T cell repertoires in COVID-19. Clones were sequenced by immunoSEQ multiplex PCR, and TCRdb holds only the in-frame ones, with some missing. The sample contains around 160,000 clones, roughly 80% of which appear only once. The sequenced material came from peripheral blood. The receptors were gathered from a woman aged 80 or older with acute or convalescent COVID-19.

This clone was recorded a few times. This chain uses TRBV7-9 with TRBJ1-4, with D possibly being TRBD1 (6 bases). CDR3 size: 14 residues. Germline V lookup: CDR1 SEHNR, CDR2 FQNEAQ (reference sequence). The germline V and J ends were trimmed by 6 bases and 6 bases, with 14 bases remaining between them. The CDR3 bases are TGTGCCAGCAGTTCACAGGGATTTTATGAAAAACTGTTTTTT. Translation gives CASSSQGFYEKLFF.

The chain carries TRBV19 and TRBJ1-6; TRBD1 agrees at 10 bases. With V trimmed by 5 bases and J by 8 bases, 12 bases remained unmatched. This CDR3 has 17 residues. The germline V gene has CDR1 LNHDA and CDR2 SQIVND (reference sequence). The CDR3 is CASSAGTGAFLYSPLHF. Here the CDR3 DNA reads TGTGCCAGTAGTGCTGGGACAGGGGCTTTCCTTTATTCACCCCTCCACTTT.

The chain employs TRBV18 and TRBJ1-2; D perhaps matches TRBD1 (5 bases). This CDR3 is 19 amino acids long. CDR1 is KGHSH and CDR2 is LQKENI in the germline V gene. V lost 3 bases to trimming and J lost 8 bases, with 31 bases between them. Here the CDR3 DNA reads TGTGCCAGCTCACCTGACTTTGGGGCCGAACCAATGGAGCGAGGAGGCTACACCTTC. Translated, it gives CASSPDFGAEPMERGGYTF.

The chain is built from TRBV5-1 and TRBJ1-2; 9 nucleotides agree with TRBD1. The CDR3 has 13 residues. V lost 9 bases, J lost 6 bases, and 9 bases stayed unmatched. Germline V gene lookup returns CDR1 SGHRS and CDR2 YFSETQ. CDR3 region: CATSGTGRHGYTF. In DNA form, the CDR3 reads TGCGCCACCTCCGGGACAGGGAGGCATGGCTACACCTTC.

This clone occurred once. This chain joins TRBV7-9 and TRBJ1-5, with D hard to call. From germline, CDR1 is SEHNR and CDR2 FQNEAQ (reference sequence). Trimming pared 4 bases from V and 6 bases from J, leaving 16 bases between. The CDR3 is 15 residues long. CDR3 DNA sequence: TGTGCCAGCAGCTATCCCATCAACCCCGGTCAGCCCCAGCATTTT. Its protein is CASSYPINPGQPQHF.

The rearrangement uses TRBV2 and TRBJ1-3; D unresolved. V was clipped by 6 bases and J by 4 bases, with 13 bases between them. The CDR3 runs 14 residues. CDR1 and CDR2 (germline): SNHLY, FYNNEI. As DNA, the CDR3 is TGTGCCAGCAGGAGGGCGGACGTCGGAAACACCATATATTTT. Protein sequence: CASRRADVGNTIYF. The whole variable domain, filled in from reference TRBV2 and TRBJ1-3, reads EPEVTQTPSHQVTQMGQEVILRCVPISNHLYFYWYRQILGQKVEFLVSFYNNEISEKSEIFDDQFSVERPDGSNFTLKIRSTKLEDSAMYFCASRRADVGNTIYFGEGSWLTVV.

The chain combines TRBV3-1 (or the pseudogene TRBV3-2) with TRBJ1-2; 8 nucleotides agree with TRBD1. CDR1 and CDR2 from the germline V gene are LGHDT and YNNKEL (reference sequence). This CDR3 is built from 16 residues. V lost 2 bases and J lost 2; bases outside the gene matches: 7. The CDR3 loop is CASSQLGTGSNYGYTF. CDR3 bases: TGTGCCAGCAGCCAACTTGGGACAGGCTCGAACTATGGCTACACCTTC.

CDR3 in amino acids: CAGTGTSGIHNEQFF. The DNA of the CDR3 is TGTGCCGGAACAGGGACTAGCGGGATCCACAATGAGCAGTTCTTC. The chain links TRBV2 to TRBJ2-1, with 13 bases identical to TRBD2. Trimming removed 11 bases from V and 5 bases from J; junction bases left unmatched: 9. The CDR3 is 15 residues long. Germline CDR1 SNHLY, CDR2 FYNNEI.

The chain is built from TRBV19 and TRBJ2-7; D might be TRBD2 (6 bases). Per the germline V gene, CDR1 is LNHDA and CDR2 is SQIVND (reference sequence). V was pared by 0 bases and J by 5 bases, with 14 bases between. The CDR3 contains 15 residues. The CDR3 DNA follows: TGTGCCAGTAGTATAGAGGGGGGACTGAGTCACGAGCAGTACTTC. It codes for CASSIEGGLSHEQYF.

The chain uses TRBV27 and TRBJ1-6; unclear D gene. Trimming left V 8 bases short and J 5 bases short, with 13 bases between. From germline, CDR1 is MNHEY and CDR2 SMNVEV (reference sequence). The CDR3 contains 14 residues. Here the CDR3 reads CASRGVHHNSPLHF. The CDR3, as DNA: TGTGCCAGCCGAGGTGTGCACCATAATTCACCCCTCCACTTT.

V gene TRBV3-1 (or the pseudogene TRBV3-2) combines with J gene TRBJ2-7; TRBD2 matches 9 bases. CDR3 length: 14 amino acids. V was clipped by 3 bases and J by 7 bases; unmatched bases: 7. Germline V gene lookup returns CDR1 LGHDT and CDR2 YNNKEL (reference sequence). This CDR3 is CASSHIAGAGEQYF. The CDR3 region has the DNA TGTGCCAGCAGCCATATAGCGGGAGCTGGAGAGCAGTACTTC.

V usage is TRBV7-6 and J usage is TRBJ2-3, with TRBD2 matching 9 bases. Unmatched junction bases numbered 4, after V lost 3 bases and J lost 6 bases. The CDR3 extends over 14 amino acids. The germline V gene encodes CDR1 SGHVS and CDR2 FNYEAQ. CDR3 bases: TGTGCCAGCAGCTTCGGCGGGGGGGCTGATACGCAGTATTTT. Translation gives CASSFGGGADTQYF.

The rearrangement uses TRBV6-5 and TRBJ2-1; 7 bases match TRBD1. J gave up 2 bases and V 6 bases, and 4 bases lay outside the gene matches. Germline V lookup: CDR1 MNHEY, CDR2 SVGAGI. The CDR3 totals 14 residues. The CDR3 region is CASRPGQPYNEQFF. The CDR3, as DNA: TGTGCCAGCAGACCGGGACAGCCCTACAATGAGCAGTTCTTC.

A single count supports this clone. This chain links TRBV20-1 with TRBJ2-5; 14 bases agree with TRBD2. Trimming at V came to 3 bases and at J to 9 bases, leaving 12 bases not matched to a gene. The CDR3 is 16 residues long. Germline CDR1 is DFQATT and CDR2 is SNEGSKA (reference sequence). CDR3 DNA sequence: TGCAGTGCTAGTTCGTTTGGGACTAGCGGGAGCGGGGCCCAGTACTTC. Translating gives CSASSFGTSGSGAQYF.

The chain employs TRBV2 and TRBJ2-7; perhaps TRBD2 as D (6 bases). With 4 bases removed from V and 3 bases from J, the gap between germline ends came to 10 bases. The CDR3 runs to 13 residues. Germline V gives CDR1 SNHLY, CDR2 FYNNEI. CDR3 sequence: CASSGPGDYEQYF. CDR3 in DNA: TGTGCCAGCAGTGGTCCGGGGGACTACGAGCAGTACTTC.

This clone was detected only a few times. V and J are TRBV5-1 and TRBJ2-5, with 8 bases aligning to TRBD2. This CDR3 has 14 residues. In germline, CDR1 is SGHRS, CDR2 YFSETQ. With 2 bases clipped from V and 5 bases from J, the junction kept 5 bases outside the gene matches. CDR3 residues: CASSLTSGGETQYF. CDR3 nucleotides: TGCGCCAGCAGCTTAACTAGCGGTGGGGAGACCCAGTACTTC.

This chain uses TRBV19 with TRBJ2-7; 10 nucleotides agree with TRBD1. This CDR3 spans 15 amino acids. Germline assignment: CDR1 LNHDA and CDR2 SQIVND (reference sequence). J gave up 2 bases and V 4 bases, and 5 bases lay outside the gene matches. This CDR3 is CASSRTGTGAYEQYF. CDR3 DNA sequence: TGTGCCAGTAGTAGGACCGGGACAGGGGCCTACGAGCAGTACTTC. Drawing the rest from reference TRBV19 and TRBJ2-7, the complete variable domain is DGGITQSPKYLFRKEGQNVTLSCEQNLNHDAMYWYRQDPGQGLRLIYYSQIVNDFQKGDIAEGYSVSREKKESFPLTVTSAQKNPTAFYLCASSRTGTGAYEQYFGPGTRLTVT.

This clone was detected only a few times. J is TRBJ1-2 and V is TRBV7-9, with a possible D match to TRBD1 (6 bases). Looked up from germline, CDR1 is SEHNR and CDR2 is FQNEAQ (reference sequence). V was cut by 1 base and J by 7 bases, with 16 bases left in between. This CDR3 region has 15 residues. CDR3 sequence reads: CASSLVTGGVTGYTF. Here the CDR3 DNA reads TGTGCCAGCAGCTTAGTTACGGGGGGCGTAACTGGCTACACCTTC.

In DNA form, the CDR3 reads TGTGCCAGCAGCCCCGGACAGGGGAAGACCGGGGAGCTGTTTTTT. It codes for CASSPGQGKTGELFF. The chain couples TRBV5-4 to TRBJ2-2; 9 positions agree with TRBD1. Germline V gene sequence: CDR1 SGHNT, CDR2 YYREEE (reference sequence). The CDR3 has 15 amino acids. Trimming took 4 bases from V and 5 from J; bases not matched to a gene: 6.

A single count supports this clone. The chain is built from TRBV10-3 and TRBJ2-7, with a possible D match to TRBD2 (6 bases). Germline CDR1 is ENHRY and CDR2 is SYGVKD. The CDR3 is 14 amino acids. V gave up 4 bases and J gave up 2 bases, with 12 bases separating them. The CDR3 DNA is TGTGCCATCAGTGGTAGCGGTTCTACCTACGAGCAGTACTTC. Protein: CAISGSGSTYEQYF.

DNA of the CDR3: TGCAGTGCTAGTGTAGCGGGAGGGGCAGATACGCAGTATTTT. Translating it yields CSASVAGGADTQYF. J is TRBJ2-3 and V is TRBV20-1, with TRBD2 matching 11 bases. Germline trimming cut 3 bases from V and 4 bases from J; bases unmatched to any gene: 3. The CDR3 totals 14 residues. Germline V lookup: CDR1 DFQATT, CDR2 SNEGSKA (reference sequence).

V is TRBV4-1 and J is TRBJ2-1; tentatively, D is TRBD2 (5 bases). The ends were cut back, 0 bases at V and 5 bases at J, with 8 bases in the middle. CDR1 is MGHRA and CDR2 is YSYEKL in the germline V gene. The CDR3 is made up of 14 amino acids. In DNA form, the CDR3 reads TGCGCCAGCAGCCAAGATTGGACTCACAATGAGCAGTTCTTC. It encodes CASSQDWTHNEQFF.